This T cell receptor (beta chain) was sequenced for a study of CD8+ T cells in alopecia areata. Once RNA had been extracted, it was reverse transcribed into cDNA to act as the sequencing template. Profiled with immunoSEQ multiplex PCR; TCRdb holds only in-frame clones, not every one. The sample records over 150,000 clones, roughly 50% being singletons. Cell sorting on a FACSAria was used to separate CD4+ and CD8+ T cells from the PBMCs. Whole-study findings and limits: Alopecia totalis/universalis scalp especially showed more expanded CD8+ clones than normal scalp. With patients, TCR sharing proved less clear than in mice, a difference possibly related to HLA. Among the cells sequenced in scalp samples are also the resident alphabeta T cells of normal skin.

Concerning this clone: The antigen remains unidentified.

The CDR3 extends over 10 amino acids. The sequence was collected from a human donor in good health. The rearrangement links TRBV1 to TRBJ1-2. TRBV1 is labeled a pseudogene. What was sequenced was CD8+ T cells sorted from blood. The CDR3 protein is CTTAGFGYTF. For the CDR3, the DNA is TGCACCACCGCGGGTTTTGGCTACACCTTC.